This is a list of T cell receptor beta chains from one sample in a study of cytomegalovirus exposure and HLA in healthy donors. Sequencing used immunoSEQ multiplex PCR; TCRdb keeps in-frame clones, though not all of them. The sample lists approximately 130,000 clones; around 70% were seen once. The sequenced sample was PBMCs. These receptors were collected from a man aged 25 to 40 in good health and CMV-seronegative. Each CDR3 is given with its conserved first and last residue. Size is omitted from some rows. Given values are once, few, many or a class for expanded clones.

J: TRBJ1-3; size: NA; V: TRBV7-6; length: 14; CDR3: CASSKRSSGNTIYF
J: TRBJ1-4; size: NA; V: TRBV10-3; length: 14; CDR3: CAISGRDTNEKLFF
J: TRBJ2-5; size: NA; V: TRBV5-1; length: 16; CDR3: CASSLGSSGIGETQYF
J: TRBJ2-3; size: NA; V: TRBV5-1; length: 15; CDR3: CASSLWTSGADTQYF
J: TRBJ1-1; size: NA; V: TRBV11-3; length: 12; CDR3: CASSPGNTEAFF
J: TRBJ2-3; size: NA; V: TRBV27; length: 16; CDR3: CASSLISGIGTDTQYF
J: TRBJ2-2; size: NA; V: TRBV7-3; length: 16; CDR3: CASSLTSGGYTGELFF
J: TRBJ2-5; size: few; V: TRBV11-2; length: 13; CDR3: CASRFSGGETQYF
J: TRBJ2-3; size: few; V: TRBV7-2; length: 19; CDR3: CASSEGLAGGSLGTDTQYF
J: TRBJ2-2; size: once; V: TRBV6-6; length: 12; CDR3: CASRREGGELFF
J: TRBJ2-5; size: NA; V: TRBV6-5; length: 15; CDR3: CASRSIGGGQETQYF
J: TRBJ1-1; size: NA; V: TRBV7-9; length: 13; CDR3: CASRGQWNTEAFF
J: TRBJ1-2; size: NA; V: TRBV6-1; length: 12; CDR3: CASSETGYGYTF
J: TRBJ1-4; size: NA; V: TRBV6-1; length: 18; CDR3: CASSEGGTSIATNEKLFF